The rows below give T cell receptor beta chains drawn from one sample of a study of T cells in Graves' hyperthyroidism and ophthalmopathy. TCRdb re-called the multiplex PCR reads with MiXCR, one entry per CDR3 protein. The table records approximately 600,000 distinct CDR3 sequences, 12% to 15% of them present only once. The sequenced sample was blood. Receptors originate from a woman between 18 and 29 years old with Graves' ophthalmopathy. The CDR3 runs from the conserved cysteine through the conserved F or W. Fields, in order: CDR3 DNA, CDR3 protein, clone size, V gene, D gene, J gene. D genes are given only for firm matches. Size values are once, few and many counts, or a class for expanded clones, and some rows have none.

TGCAGTGCTAGAGCAGGTTACCCCTATAATTCACCCCTCCACTTT,CSARAGYPYNSPLHF,NA,TRBV20-1,NA,TRBJ1-6
TGTGCCAGCAGTTTAGGGGGGACAGGGGCGGACTGGACTGAAGCTTTCTTT,CASSLGGTGADWTEAFF,many,TRBV12-3/TRBV12-4,TRBD1,TRBJ1-1
TGCGCCAGCAGCCAAGATAGTTTTATCCGGGGACGGGGTGAGCAGTTCTTC,CASSQDSFIRGRGEQFF,NA,TRBV4-1,NA,TRBJ2-1
TGTGCCAGCAGTTTAGCGCTGAGGGGAAACTATGGCTACACCTTC,CASSLALRGNYGYTF,many,TRBV12-3/TRBV12-4,NA,TRBJ1-2
TGTGCCACCAGCGCCGGGTCCAACACGGGCTACACCTTC,CATSAGSNTGYTF,many,TRBV24-1,NA,TRBJ1-2
TGTGCCAGCAGTTACACGGGACTAGCGGAGTCCTACGAGCAGTACTTC,CASSYTGLAESYEQYF,many,TRBV6-1,TRBD2,TRBJ2-7
TGTGCCAGCAGTAGCCAGGGGACGAACACTGAAGCTTTCTTT,CASSSQGTNTEAFF,many,TRBV2,NA,TRBJ1-1
TGCAGTGCAGGGGGCTGGGATTCACCCCTCCACTTT,CSAGGWDSPLHF,NA,TRBV20-1,TRBD1,TRBJ1-6
TGTGCCAGCAGTTTATCGGACTGGGACAGGGGACCATACGAGCAGTACTTC,CASSLSDWDRGPYEQYF,few,TRBV27,TRBD1,TRBJ2-7
TGTGCCAGCTCACCTTACAGGGAAGGGGACTATGGCTACACCTTC,CASSPYREGDYGYTF,many,TRBV18,NA,TRBJ1-2
TGTGCCAGTAGTCGGGCCGATACGGAAAAACTGTTTTTT,CASSRADTEKLFF,NA,TRBV19,NA,TRBJ1-4
TGCAGTGCTAGTTCTCAAGAGACCCAGTACTTC,CSASSQETQYF,many,TRBV20-1,NA,TRBJ2-5
TGTGCCAGTATTAGGACAGGGGGAGGTCAGCCCCAGCATTTT,CASIRTGGGQPQHF,few,TRBV19,TRBD1,TRBJ1-5
TGTGCCACCAGTGATGGCCGGGACAGCCAAGAGACCCAGTACTTC,CATSDGRDSQETQYF,few,TRBV24-1,TRBD1,TRBJ2-5
TGTGCCAGCAGTGCCCCACTTGGGTACTATGGCTACACCTTC,CASSAPLGYYGYTF,NA,TRBV6-1,NA,TRBJ1-2
TGTGCCAGCAGTTCTACAGGGGGCGGTGAAAAACTGTTTTTT,CASSSTGGGEKLFF,NA,TRBV28,TRBD1,TRBJ1-4
TGTGCTATCCGTGGGGTTGGCAATCAGCCCCAGCATTTT,CAIRGVGNQPQHF,many,TRBV28,NA,TRBJ1-5
TGTGCCAGCAGCTTGGGGACTTTGGGGCCTGTAGGGAACACCATATATTTT,CASSLGTLGPVGNTIYF,NA,TRBV5-4,NA,TRBJ1-3
TGCAGTGCTGGAAGCGGGCCCCTCCACGAGCAGTACTTC,CSAGSGPLHEQYF,few,TRBV20-1,NA,TRBJ2-7
TGCAGCGTGGGACAGGGGGCCACTGAAGCTTTCTTT,CSVGQGATEAFF,many,TRBV29-1,TRBD1,TRBJ1-1
TGTGCCAGCAGCTGCAGGGGGCCCGAAACTAATGAAAAACTGTTTTTT,CASSCRGPETNEKLFF,few,TRBV7-3,TRBD1,TRBJ1-4
TGTGCCAGCAGCCCGGGACTAGCGACAGTCTACAATGAGCAGTTCTTC,CASSPGLATVYNEQFF,NA,TRBV4-2,TRBD2,TRBJ2-1
TGTGCCAGCAGCTTAGCTGTCTCAGCGGGAGGGCCCGGGGAGCTGTTTTTT,CASSLAVSAGGPGELFF,many,TRBV7-9,TRBD2,TRBJ2-2
TGTGCCAGCAGTCTAAGCCGGGGGGAAGCTTTCTTT,CASSLSRGEAFF,many,TRBV27,NA,TRBJ1-1
TGCAGTGCTAGCCCACAGGGTCGGTCTAATGAAAAACTGTTTTTT,CSASPQGRSNEKLFF,NA,TRBV20-1,NA,TRBJ1-4
TGTGCCAGCAGTGGCCGGACAGGTTACGCAAACACTGAAGCTTTCTTT,CASSGRTGYANTEAFF,many,TRBV28,TRBD1,TRBJ1-1
TGTGCCAGCAGCTCCGGGGGGAACCCCTACGAGCAGTACTTC,CASSSGGNPYEQYF,many,TRBV11-3,TRBD2,TRBJ2-7
TGTGCCAGCAGGCGGGACAGAGACTCCTACAATGAGCAGTTCTTC,CASRRDRDSYNEQFF,many,TRBV27,NA,TRBJ2-1
TGTGCCAGCAGCTTAGTTGGGAGCGGGATCCACAATGAGCAGTTCTTC,CASSLVGSGIHNEQFF,many,TRBV11-3,TRBD2,TRBJ2-1
TGTGCCAGCAGCCCGCTTCGAGGACAGGGAAGCGGCTACACCTTC,CASSPLRGQGSGYTF,many,TRBV11-2,TRBD1,TRBJ1-2
TGTGCTAGTGACCCAGGGGGGGGCCATGAGCAGTTCTTC,CASDPGGGHEQFF,many,TRBV12-5,NA,TRBJ2-1
TGTGCCAGCAGTTCACTCGACAGGGCTTCAGCGTCCTACGAGCAGTACTTC,CASSSLDRASASYEQYF,many,TRBV27,TRBD1,TRBJ2-7
TGTGCCAGCAGCTTAAACGGGGCCACCCGCCCCTACGAGCAGTACTTC,CASSLNGATRPYEQYF,many,TRBV7-9,NA,TRBJ2-7
TGTGCCAGCAGCTTAAGGCGTATGGAGACCCAGTACTTC,CASSLRRMETQYF,many,TRBV7-2,NA,TRBJ2-5
TGTGCCATCAGTGACGGGACTAGAACCTACGAGCAGTACTTC,CAISDGTRTYEQYF,NA,TRBV10-3,TRBD2,TRBJ2-7
TGCGCCAGCAGCCAAGAAGGCAGTATTAAGTCCTACTATAATTCACCCCTCCACTTT,CASSQEGSIKSYYNSPLHF,NA,TRBV4-1,NA,TRBJ1-6
TGTGCCAGCTCACGGGACAGCGGGACCGGGGAGCTGTTTTTT,CASSRDSGTGELFF,NA,TRBV18,NA,TRBJ2-2